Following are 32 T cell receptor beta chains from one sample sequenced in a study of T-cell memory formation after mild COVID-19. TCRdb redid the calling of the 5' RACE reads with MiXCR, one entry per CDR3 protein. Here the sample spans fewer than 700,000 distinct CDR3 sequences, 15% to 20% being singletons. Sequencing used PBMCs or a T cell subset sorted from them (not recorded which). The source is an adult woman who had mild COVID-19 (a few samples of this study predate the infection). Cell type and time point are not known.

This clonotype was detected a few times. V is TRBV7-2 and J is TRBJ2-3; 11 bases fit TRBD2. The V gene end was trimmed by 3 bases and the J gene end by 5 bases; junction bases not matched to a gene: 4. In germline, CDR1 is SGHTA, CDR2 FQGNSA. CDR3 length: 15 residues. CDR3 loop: CASSLEGLAGDTQYF. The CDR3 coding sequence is TGTGCCAGCAGCTTGGAAGGACTAGCGGGAGATACGCAGTATTTT.

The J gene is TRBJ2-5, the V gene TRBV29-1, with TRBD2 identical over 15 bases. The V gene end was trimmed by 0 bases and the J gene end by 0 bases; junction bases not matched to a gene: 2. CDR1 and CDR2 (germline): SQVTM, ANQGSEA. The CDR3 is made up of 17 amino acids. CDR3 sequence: CSVEDGLAGGYQETQYF. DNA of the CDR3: TGCAGCGTTGAAGATGGACTAGCGGGGGGGTACCAAGAGACCCAGTACTTC. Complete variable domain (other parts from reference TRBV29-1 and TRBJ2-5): SAVISQKPSRDICQRGTSLTIQCQVDSQVTMMFWYRQQPGQSLTLIATANQGSEATYESGFVIDKFPISRPNLTFSTLTVSNMSPEDSSIYLCSVEDGLAGGYQETQYFGPGTRLLVL.

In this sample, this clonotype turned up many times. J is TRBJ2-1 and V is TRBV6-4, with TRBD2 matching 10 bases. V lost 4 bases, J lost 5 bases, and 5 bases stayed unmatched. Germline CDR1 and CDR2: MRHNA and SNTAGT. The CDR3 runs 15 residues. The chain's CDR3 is CASSGQTSGNNEQFF. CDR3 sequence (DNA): TGTGCCAGCAGTGGCCAAACTAGCGGGAACAATGAGCAGTTCTTC.

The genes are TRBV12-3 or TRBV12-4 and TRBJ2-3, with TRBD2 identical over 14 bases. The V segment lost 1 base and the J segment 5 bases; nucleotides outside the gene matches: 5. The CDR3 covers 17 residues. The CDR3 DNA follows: TGTGCCAGCAGTTTAGGACTAGCGGGGGGGCCTGGAGATACGCAGTATTTT. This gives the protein CASSLGLAGGPGDTQYF.

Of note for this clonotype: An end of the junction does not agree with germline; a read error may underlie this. For the CDR3, the DNA is TGTGCTAGCGTCTGTCAGAAACCCTTCTACGAGCAGTGCTTC. Residues: CASVCQKPFYEQCF. This chain connects TRBV7-7 to TRBJ2-7, with D possibly TRBD2 on 5 matching bases. Germline CDR1 and CDR2: SSHAT and FNYEAQ (reference sequence). This CDR3 comprises 14 residues.

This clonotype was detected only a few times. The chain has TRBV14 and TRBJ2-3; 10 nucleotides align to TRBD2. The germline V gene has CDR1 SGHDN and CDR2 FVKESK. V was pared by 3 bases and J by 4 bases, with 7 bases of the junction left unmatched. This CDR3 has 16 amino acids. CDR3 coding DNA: TGTGCCAGCAGCCATCCTAGCGGGGGAGGGGCAGATACGCAGTATTTT. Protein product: CASSHPSGGGADTQYF.

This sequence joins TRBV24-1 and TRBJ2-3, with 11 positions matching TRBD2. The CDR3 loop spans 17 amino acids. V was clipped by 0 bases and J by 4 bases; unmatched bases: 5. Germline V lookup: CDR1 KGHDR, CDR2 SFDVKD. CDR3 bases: TGTGCCACCAGTGATTTGAAACTAGCGGGAGAGGCAGATACGCAGTATTTT. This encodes CATSDLKLAGEADTQYF.

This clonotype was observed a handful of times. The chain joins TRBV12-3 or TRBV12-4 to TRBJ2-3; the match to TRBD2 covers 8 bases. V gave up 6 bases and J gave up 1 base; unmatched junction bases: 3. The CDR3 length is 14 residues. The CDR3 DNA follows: TGTGCCAGCAGGACTAGCGTGGGCACAGATACGCAGTATTTT. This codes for CASRTSVGTDTQYF.

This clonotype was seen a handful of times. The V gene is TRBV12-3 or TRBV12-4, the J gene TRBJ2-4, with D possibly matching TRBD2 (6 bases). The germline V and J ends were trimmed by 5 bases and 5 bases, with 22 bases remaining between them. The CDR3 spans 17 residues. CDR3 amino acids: CASSRRLGAGWENIQYF. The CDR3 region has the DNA TGTGCCAGCAGTCGCCGCCTAGGCGCGGGGTGGGAAAACATTCAGTACTTC.

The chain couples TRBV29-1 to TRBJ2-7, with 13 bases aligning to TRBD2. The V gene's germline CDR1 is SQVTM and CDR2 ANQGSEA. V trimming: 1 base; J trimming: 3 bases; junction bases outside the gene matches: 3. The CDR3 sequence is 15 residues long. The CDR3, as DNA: TGCAGCGTTGAAGGCGGGACTAGCGGGGTCTACGAGCAGTACTTC. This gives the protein CSVEGGTSGVYEQYF.

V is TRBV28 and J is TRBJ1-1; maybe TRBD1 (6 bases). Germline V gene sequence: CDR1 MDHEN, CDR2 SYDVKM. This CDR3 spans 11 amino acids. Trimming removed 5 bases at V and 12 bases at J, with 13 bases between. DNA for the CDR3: TGTGCCAGCAGTCTACAGGGTAAGACTTTCTTT. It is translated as CASSLQGKTFF.

The CDR3 DNA reads TGCAGTGCTAGAACAGGGGGCGCTTTACAAGAGACCCAGTACTTC. As protein: CSARTGGALQETQYF. The genes are TRBV20-1 and TRBJ2-5; 9 nucleotides agree with TRBD1. Unmatched junction bases numbered 6, after V lost 2 bases and J lost 2 bases. This CDR3 region has 15 residues. Germline lookup yields CDR1 DFQATT and CDR2 SNEGSKA (reference sequence).

The CDR3 loop reads CASSRIQLRGHQPQNTDTQYF. In nucleotides, the CDR3 is TGTGCCAGCAGTCGCATCCAATTGAGGGGGCATCAACCACAAAACACAGATACGCAGTATTTT. The V and J genes are TRBV12-3 or TRBV12-4 and TRBJ2-3; 7 nucleotides line up with TRBD1. The CDR3 loop spans 21 amino acids. The V and J ends lost 5 bases and 2 bases, in that order; junction bases with no gene match: 25.

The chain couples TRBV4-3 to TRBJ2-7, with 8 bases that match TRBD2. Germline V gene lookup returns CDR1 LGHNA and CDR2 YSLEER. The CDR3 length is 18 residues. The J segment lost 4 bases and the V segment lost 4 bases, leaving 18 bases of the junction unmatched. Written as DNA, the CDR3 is TGCGCCAGCAGCCGTGGAGGGCAAAGCGGGAGATTTGCTTACGAGCAGTACTTC. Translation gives CASSRGGQSGRFAYEQYF.

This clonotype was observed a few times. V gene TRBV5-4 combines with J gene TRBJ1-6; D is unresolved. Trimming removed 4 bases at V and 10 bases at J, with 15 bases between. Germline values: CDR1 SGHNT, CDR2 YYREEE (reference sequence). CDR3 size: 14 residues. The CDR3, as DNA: TGTGCCAGCAGCCAGAGGCGGGAGTACTCACCCCTCCACTTT. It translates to CASSQRREYSPLHF.

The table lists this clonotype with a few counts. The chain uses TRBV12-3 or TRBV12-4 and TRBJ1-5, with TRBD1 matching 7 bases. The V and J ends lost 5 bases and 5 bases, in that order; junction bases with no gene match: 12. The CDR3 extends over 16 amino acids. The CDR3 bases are TGTGCCAGCAGTCCAATGTCCAGGGGGTGGGATCAGCCCCAGCATTTT. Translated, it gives CASSPMSRGWDQPQHF.

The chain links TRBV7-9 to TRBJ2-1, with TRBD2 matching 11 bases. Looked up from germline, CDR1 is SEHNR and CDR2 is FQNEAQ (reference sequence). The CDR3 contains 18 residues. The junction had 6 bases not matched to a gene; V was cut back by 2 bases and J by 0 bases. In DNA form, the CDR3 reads TGTGCCAGCAGCTTACCTAGCGGGAGGTCACGCTCCTACAATGAGCAGTTCTTC. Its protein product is CASSLPSGRSRSYNEQFF.

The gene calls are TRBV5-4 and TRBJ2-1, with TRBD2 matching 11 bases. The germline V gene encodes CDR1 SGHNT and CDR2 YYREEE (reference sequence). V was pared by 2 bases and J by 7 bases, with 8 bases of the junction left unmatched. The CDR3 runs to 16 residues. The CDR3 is CASSFGILAGVNEQFF. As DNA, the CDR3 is TGTGCCAGCAGCTTCGGTATACTAGCGGGGGTAAATGAGCAGTTCTTC.

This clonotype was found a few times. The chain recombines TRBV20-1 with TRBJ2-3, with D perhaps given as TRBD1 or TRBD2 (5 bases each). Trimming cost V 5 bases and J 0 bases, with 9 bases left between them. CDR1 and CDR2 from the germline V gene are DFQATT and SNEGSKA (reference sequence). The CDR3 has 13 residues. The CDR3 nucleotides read TGCAGTGCTTTCCGGGACAGCACAGATACGCAGTATTTT. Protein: CSAFRDSTDTQYF.

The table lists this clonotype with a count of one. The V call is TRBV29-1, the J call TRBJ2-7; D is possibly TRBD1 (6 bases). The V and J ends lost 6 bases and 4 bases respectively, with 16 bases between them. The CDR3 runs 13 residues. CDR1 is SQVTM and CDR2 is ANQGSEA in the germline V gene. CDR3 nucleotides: TGCAGCGTCCAGGACAGAAATAATTACGAGCAGTACTTC. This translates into CSVQDRNNYEQYF.

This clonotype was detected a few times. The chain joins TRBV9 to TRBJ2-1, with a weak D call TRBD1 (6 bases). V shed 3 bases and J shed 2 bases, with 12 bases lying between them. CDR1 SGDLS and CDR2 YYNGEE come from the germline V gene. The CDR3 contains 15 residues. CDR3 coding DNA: TGTGCCAGCAGCGCAGGGGTTAGCACCTACAATGAGCAGTTCTTC. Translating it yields CASSAGVSTYNEQFF.

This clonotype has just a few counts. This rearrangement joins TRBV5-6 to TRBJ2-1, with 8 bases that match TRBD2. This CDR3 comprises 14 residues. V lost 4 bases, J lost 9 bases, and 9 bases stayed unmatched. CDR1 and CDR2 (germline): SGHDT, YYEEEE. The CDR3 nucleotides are TGTGCCAGCAGCCCCGGACTAGCAACACGTGAGCAGTTCTTC. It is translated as CASSPGLATREQFF.

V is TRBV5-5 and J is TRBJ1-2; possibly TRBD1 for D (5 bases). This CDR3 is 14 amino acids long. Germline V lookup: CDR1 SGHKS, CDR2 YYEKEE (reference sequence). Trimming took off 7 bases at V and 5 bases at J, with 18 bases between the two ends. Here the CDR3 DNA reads TGTGCCAGCGTCCGGGACGGGCTAATTTATGGCTACACCTTC. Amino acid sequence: CASVRDGLIYGYTF.

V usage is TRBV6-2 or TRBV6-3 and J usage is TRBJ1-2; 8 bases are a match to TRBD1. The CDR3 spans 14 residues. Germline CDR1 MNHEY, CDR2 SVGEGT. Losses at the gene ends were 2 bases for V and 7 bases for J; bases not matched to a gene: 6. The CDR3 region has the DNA TGTGCCAGCAGTTACACGACAGGGGCTGGTGGCTACACCTTC. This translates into CASSYTTGAGGYTF.

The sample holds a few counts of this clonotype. CDR3 nucleotide sequence: TGTGCCAGCGGGACAGGACCTAACACTGAAGCTTTCTTT. It codes for CASGTGPNTEAFF. This rearrangement joins TRBV2 to TRBJ1-1; 8 positions match TRBD1. J was trimmed by 2 bases and V by 8 bases; bases with no gene match: 4. Germline loops: CDR1 SNHLY, CDR2 FYNNEI. This CDR3 spans 13 amino acids.

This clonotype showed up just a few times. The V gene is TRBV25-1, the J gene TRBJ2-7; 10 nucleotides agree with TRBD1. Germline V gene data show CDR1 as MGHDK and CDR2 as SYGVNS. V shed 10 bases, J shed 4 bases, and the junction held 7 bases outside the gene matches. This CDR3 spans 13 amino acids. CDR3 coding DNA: TGTGCCACCAGACAGGGGGCGTCGTACGAGCAGTACTTC. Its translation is CATRQGASYEQYF.

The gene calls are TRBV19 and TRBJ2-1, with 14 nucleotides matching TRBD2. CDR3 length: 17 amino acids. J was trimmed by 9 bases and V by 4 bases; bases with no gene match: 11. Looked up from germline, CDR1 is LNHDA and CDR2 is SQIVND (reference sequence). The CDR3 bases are TGTGCCAGTAGTACCAGGAGGGGACTAGCGGGAGAGGGTGAGCAGTTCTTC. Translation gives CASSTRRGLAGEGEQFF. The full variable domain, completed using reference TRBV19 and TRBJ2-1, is DGGITQSPKYLFRKEGQNVTLSCEQNLNHDAMYWYRQDPGQGLRLIYYSQIVNDFQKGDIAEGYSVSREKKESFPLTVTSAQKNPTAFYLCASSTRRGLAGEGEQFFGPGTRLTVL.

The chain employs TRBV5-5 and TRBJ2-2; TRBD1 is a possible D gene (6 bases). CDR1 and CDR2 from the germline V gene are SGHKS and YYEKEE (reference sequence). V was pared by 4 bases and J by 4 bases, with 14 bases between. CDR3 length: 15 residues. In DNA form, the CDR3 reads TGTGCCAGCAGCCGGGACACCTCGGGCACCGGGGAGCTGTTTTTT. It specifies CASSRDTSGTGELFF.

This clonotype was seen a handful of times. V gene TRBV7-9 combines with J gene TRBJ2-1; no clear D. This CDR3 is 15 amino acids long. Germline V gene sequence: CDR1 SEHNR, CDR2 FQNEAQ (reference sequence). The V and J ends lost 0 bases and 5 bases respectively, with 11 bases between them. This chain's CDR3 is CASSLALTPHNEQFF. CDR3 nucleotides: TGTGCCAGCAGCTTAGCGCTGACTCCTCACAATGAGCAGTTCTTC.

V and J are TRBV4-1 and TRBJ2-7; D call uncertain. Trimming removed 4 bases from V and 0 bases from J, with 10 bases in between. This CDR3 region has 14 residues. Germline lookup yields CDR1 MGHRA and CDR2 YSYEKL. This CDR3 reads CASSPSLSSYEQYF. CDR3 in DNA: TGCGCCAGCAGCCCCTCTCTCAGCTCCTACGAGCAGTACTTC.

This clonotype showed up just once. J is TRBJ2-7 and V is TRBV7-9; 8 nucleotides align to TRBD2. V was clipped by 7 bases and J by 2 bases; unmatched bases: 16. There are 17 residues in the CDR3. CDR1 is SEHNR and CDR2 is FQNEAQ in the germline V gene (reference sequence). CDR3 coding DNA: TGTGCCAGCACCCTGACTAGCGTCTGGGAGAACACCTACGAGCAGTACTTC. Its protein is CASTLTSVWENTYEQYF.

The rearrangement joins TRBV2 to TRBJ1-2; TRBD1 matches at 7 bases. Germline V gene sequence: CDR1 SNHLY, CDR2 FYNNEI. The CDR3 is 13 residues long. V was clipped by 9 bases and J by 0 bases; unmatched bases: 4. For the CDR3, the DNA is TGTGCCAGAAGGGACAGCACTAACTATGGCTACACCTTC. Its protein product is CARRDSTNYGYTF.